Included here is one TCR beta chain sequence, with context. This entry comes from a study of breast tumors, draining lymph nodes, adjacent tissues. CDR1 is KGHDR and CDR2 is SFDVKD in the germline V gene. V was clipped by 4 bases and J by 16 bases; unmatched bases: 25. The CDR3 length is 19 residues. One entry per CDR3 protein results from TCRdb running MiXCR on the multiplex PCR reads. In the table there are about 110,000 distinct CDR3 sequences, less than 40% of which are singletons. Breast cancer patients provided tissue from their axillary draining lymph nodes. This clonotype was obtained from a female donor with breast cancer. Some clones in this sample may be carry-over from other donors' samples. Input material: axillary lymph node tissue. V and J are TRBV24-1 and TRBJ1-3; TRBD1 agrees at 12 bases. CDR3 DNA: TGTGCCACCAGTGACCCCTTAGGGGGACAGGGGGCTCTTGAAACACCATATTATTTT. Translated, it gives CATSDPLGGQGALETPYYF.